A single T cell receptor beta chain is shown here with its context. Its antigen target is currently unknown. The input lacks base qualities; no much larger clone sits a single base away. PBMCs were isolated by Ficoll-Paque density gradient centrifugation. From its cysteine to its phenylalanine, the CDR3 spans 15 amino acids. The DNA shown is the 45-base CDR3, in frame from base 1. The V and J ends are trimmed by 2 bases and 5 bases, leaving 14 bases between them. Based on the germline V gene, the CDR1 and CDR2 sequences are SGHTA and FQGTGA. The data were obtained in a study of T-cell memory formation after mild COVID-19 (dated by TCRdb to about 2021). Study-level background: TCR sequence clusters from the two donors were found to be largely donor specific. The cohort comprised two young, previously healthy adult volunteers, one female and one male. Longitudinal TCRalpha and TCRbeta repertoire sequencing tracked T-cell clones expanding and contracting after mild COVID-19 in two donors.

TCRdb names Illumina NovaSeq 6000 as the instrument used. TCRalpha and TCRbeta cDNA libraries were built by 5'RACE with constant-segment primers, adding sample barcodes and unique molecular identifiers. RNA was extracted from every sample with Trizol reagent. Library amplification was performed in two PCR steps, and a second sample barcode and Illumina TruSeq adapters were introduced in the second step. Sequencing of the libraries was done on an Illumina NovaSeq, producing 2 x 150 bp paired-end reads. Per the authors' processing: With migec v1.2.7, reads were demultiplexed and then collapsed into UMI-guided consensus sequences. Using mixcr v2.1.11, UMI consensuses were aligned to TRA and TRB V and J templates and then assembled into clonotypes. Clonotypes were classified as expanded or contracted when called significant by both edgeR and NoisET, with noise models trained on biological replicates. For edgeR calls, a false discovery rate-adjusted p below 0.01 and a log2 fold-change threshold of 1 were applied. As an exploratory analysis of dynamics, PCA with hierarchical clustering was applied to max-normalized trajectories of the 1000 most abundant clonotypes. The CD4 or CD8 phenotype of responding clones was assigned using the separately sequenced CD4+ and CD8+ repertoires. Clones were called with MiXCR by TCRdb after fastp trimmed the public reads at Q25, and only in-frame beta chains were retained. CDR3 protein duplicates are merged, each entry listing the most common genes and DNA. V and J calls and clone size were set by TCRdb, not the authors. The sample table holds around 300,000 distinct CDR3 sequences, of which around an eighth were seen once. The ten largest clones add up to around 23% of the sample.

What the study reported, not specific to this receptor: Some responding clones were detected in pre-infection memory, which suggested that pre-existing cross-reactive memory T cells had joined the SARS-CoV-2 response. Contracting CD4+ clones appeared mostly in the CM and EM memory subsets, whereas CD8+ clones were enriched in EMRA. Clones that contracted from day 15 to 85 showed balanced CD4/CD8 phenotypes, whereas a second wave of clones that expanded from day 15 to 37 leaned towards CD4+. The study covered only a couple of mild cases, and larger cohorts including severe cases with pre-infection samples were considered necessary. The second-wave clones that peaked on day 37 were not confirmed to be SARS-CoV-2 specific.

The chain couples TRBV7-3 to TRBJ2-3; a confident D gene designation cannot be given. The sequenced material came from PBMCs or a T cell subset sorted from them (not recorded which). The TCR comes from a man younger than 30 who had mild COVID-19 (a few samples of this study predate the infection). The sample titles of this study are shuffled in the database, so cell type and time point are left out; the donor was told from shared clones. The DNA sequence is TGTGCCAGCAGCTTAGCGGATCCTCTGGGAGATACGCAGTATTTT. Its protein is CASSLADPLGDTQYF.